The 22 T cell receptor beta chains given below trace back to one sample, sequenced in a study of Graves' ophthalmopathy and Graves' hyperthyroidism. RNA served as the template for amplifying TCR beta CDR3 regions. First-round RT-PCR with HTBI primers preceded a second-round multiplex PCR. TCRdb re-called the multiplex PCR reads with MiXCR, one entry per CDR3 protein. The sample holds hundreds of thousands of distinct CDR3 sequences, roughly 20% seen once. Sequencing input: peripheral blood. These receptors were collected from a woman younger than 30 with stable Graves' hyperthyroidism.

This clonotype was picked up many times. The chain uses TRBV20-1 and TRBJ2-5; a possible D gene is TRBD2 (6 bases). This CDR3 is 14 amino acids long. The ends were cut back, 5 bases at V and 5 bases at J, with 18 bases in the middle. CDR1 and CDR2 (germline): DFQATT, SNEGSKA (reference sequence). The CDR3 loop reads CSALRDSGVETQYF. CDR3 sequence (DNA): TGCAGTGCTCTTCGAGACTCGGGAGTGGAGACCCAGTACTTC.

This clonotype was found a few times. One end of the junction is discordant with germline, which a read error may explain. The chain has TRBV12-3 or TRBV12-4 and TRBJ2-4, with D possibly matching TRBD2 (6 bases). The CDR3 is 18 amino acids. CDR3 sequence (DNA): TGTGCCAGCAGCTCTGAGGGCGACAGAACACTAGCCAAAAACATTAAGTACTTC. Translation gives CASSSEGDRTLAKNIKYF.

Many counts were recorded for this clonotype. The chain is built from TRBV2 and TRBJ1-1; weak D call: TRBD1 (5 bases). Germline values: CDR1 SNHLY, CDR2 FYNNEI. CDR3 length: 16 amino acids. V lost 7 bases and J 1 base, leaving 19 bases between the germline ends. In DNA form, the CDR3 reads TGTGCCAGCAAGGGCAGGGAGTTGGCGACGAACACTGAAGCTTTCTTT. Its translation is CASKGRELATNTEAFF.

This clonotype was seen ten or more times. The genes are TRBV20-1 and TRBJ2-7; no reliable D call. Trimming removed 7 bases from V and 0 bases from J, with 13 bases in between. The CDR3 sequence is 13 residues long. The germline V gene has CDR1 DFQATT and CDR2 SNEGSKA (reference sequence). The CDR3 DNA reads TGCAGTGTAACACCATTCAGCTCCTACGAGCAGTACTTC. It encodes CSVTPFSSYEQYF.

This clonotype was seen many times. The chain combines TRBV2 with TRBJ1-2; D unclear. The CDR3 runs to 16 residues. V was shortened by 1 base and J by 1 base, with 13 bases between the two germline ends. Germline V CDR1 and CDR2: SNHLY, FYNNEI. The CDR3 region is CASSEGRQRINYGYTF. CDR3 sequence (DNA): TGTGCCAGCAGTGAAGGGCGGCAGCGGATTAACTATGGCTACACCTTC. Drawing the rest from reference TRBV2 and TRBJ1-2, the complete variable domain is EPEVTQTPSHQVTQMGQEVILRCVPISNHLYFYWYRQILGQKVEFLVSFYNNEISEKSEIFDDQFSVERPDGSNFTLKIRSTKLEDSAMYFCASSEGRQRINYGYTFGSGTRLTVV.

This clonotype came up many times. The chain employs TRBV5-5 and TRBJ2-7, with D unclear. The V end lost 2 bases, the J end lost 2 bases, and 11 bases lay between the germline ends. In germline, CDR1 is SGHKS, CDR2 YYEKEE (reference sequence). The length of the CDR3 is 14 residues. The CDR3 DNA reads TGTGCCAGCAGCTTTATAACGGATACCTACGAGCAGTACTTC. It is translated as CASSFITDTYEQYF. Full variable domain (outside the CDR3, taken from reference TRBV5-5 and TRBJ2-7): DAGVTQSPTHLIKTRGQQVTLRCSPISGHKSVSWYQQVLGQGPQFIFQYYEKEERGRGNFPDRFSARQFPNYSSELNVNALLLGDSALYLCASSFITDTYEQYFGPGTRLTVT.

A remark on this clonotype: With a much larger clone just one base away, this may be a read error. The rearrangement uses TRBV12-3 or TRBV12-4 and TRBJ2-5; TRBD1 matches at 9 bases. The length of the CDR3 is 15 residues. The CDR3 nucleotides are TGTGCCAGCAGTCCCGACAGGGGGGAAAGGGAGACCAAGTACTTC. It specifies CASSPDRGERETKYF.

In this sample, this clonotype turned up many times. The chain links TRBV11-2 to TRBJ2-5; D is perhaps TRBD1 or TRBD2 (5 bases each). The germline gives CDR1 SGHAT, CDR2 FQNNGV. The CDR3 is made up of 14 amino acids. The germline V and J ends were trimmed by 5 bases and 4 bases, with 14 bases remaining between them. The CDR3 bases are TGTGCCAGCAGCCCTGGGGGTCGGCGAGAGACCCAGTACTTC. Its translation is CASSPGGRRETQYF.

V usage is TRBV12-3 or TRBV12-4 and J usage is TRBJ2-7, with a tentative D call TRBD1 (6 bases). The V end was cut by 2 bases, the J end by 1 base, with 21 bases between. This CDR3 region has 18 residues. The CDR3 DNA reads as TGTGCCAGCAGTTTACCTTCATTCGGGACACGCGTATCCTACGAGCAGTACTTC. Encoded protein: CASSLPSFGTRVSYEQYF.

This clonotype was seen many times. The rearrangement joins TRBV6-1 to TRBJ2-2; D gene uncertain. The CDR3 spans 13 residues. CDR1 MNHNS and CDR2 SASEGT come from the germline V gene. V was pared by 3 bases and J by 6 bases, with 8 bases between. DNA for the CDR3: TGTGCCAGCAGTGACGTCTATCCCGGGGAGCTGTTTTTT. Translated, it gives CASSDVYPGELFF.

The rearrangement joins TRBV15 to TRBJ2-5, with 7 nucleotides matching TRBD1. Unmatched junction bases numbered 5, after V lost 0 bases and J lost 1 base. The CDR3 contains 16 residues. CDR1 LNHNV and CDR2 YYDKDF come from the germline V gene (reference sequence). The CDR3 is CATSREKGTAQETQYF. Here the CDR3 DNA reads TGTGCCACCAGCAGAGAGAAAGGGACAGCCCAAGAGACCCAGTACTTC.

There are many counts of this clonotype. The chain joins TRBV4-2 to TRBJ2-5; D possibly corresponds to TRBD2 (7 bases). V lost 2 bases and J lost 2, with 9 bases in between. The germline gives CDR1 LGHNA, CDR2 YNFKEQ. There are 14 residues in the CDR3. For the CDR3, the DNA is TGTGCCAGCAGCCAAAGGGGGGGTCAAGAGACCCAGTACTTC. Translating gives CASSQRGGQETQYF.

In this sample, this clonotype turned up many times. The chain joins TRBV20-1 to TRBJ2-2; 9 nucleotides agree with TRBD1. The CDR3 extends over 15 amino acids. Germline V lookup: CDR1 DFQATT, CDR2 SNEGSKA (reference sequence). Trimming cost V 5 bases and J 2 bases; bases outside gene matches: 6. The CDR3 bases are TGCAGTGCTTTTGACAGGGGGAGAAACACCGGGGAGCTGTTTTTT. Residues: CSAFDRGRNTGELFF.

About this clonotype itself: This may be a read error, as it is one base from a much larger clone. V usage is TRBV7-6 and J usage is TRBJ1-1; 10 bases line up with TRBD1. Per germline, CDR1 SGHVS and CDR2 FNYEAQ. The CDR3 sequence is 13 residues long. Germline trimming cut 8 bases from V and 1 base from J; bases unmatched to any gene: 1. This CDR3 reads CASRQGANTEAFF. The CDR3 region has the DNA TGTGCCAGCCGACAGGGGGCGAACACTGAAGCTTTCTTT.

This chain uses TRBV18 with TRBJ2-6; the D is unclear. CDR1 and CDR2 from the germline V gene are KGHSH and LQKENI. The CDR3 has 14 residues. Trimming stripped 5 bases from V and 0 bases from J, with 5 bases between. CDR3 sequence: CASSGDSGANVLTF. As DNA, the CDR3 is TGTGCCAGCTCAGGGGACTCTGGGGCCAACGTCCTGACTTTC.

This clonotype was counted ten times or more. The chain is built from TRBV15 and TRBJ2-5, with a tentative D call TRBD1 (5 bases). The CDR3 covers 12 residues. The germline V and J ends were trimmed by 8 bases and 4 bases, with 11 bases remaining between them. Germline V gives CDR1 LNHNV, CDR2 YYDKDF (reference sequence). CDR3 sequence: CATSRTRETQYF. In DNA, the CDR3 is TGTGCCACCTCGAGGACACGAGAGACCCAGTACTTC.

With respect to this clonotype: At one of its ends the junction is not consistent with the germline gene, which may arise from a read error. The genes are TRBV6-1 and TRBJ1-1; a possible D gene is TRBD1 (5 bases). The CDR3 has 12 residues. The germline V gene has CDR1 MNHNS and CDR2 SASEGT. In DNA, the CDR3 is TGTGCCATCAGTGTAGAGGGGACTGAAGCTTTCTTT. It yields the protein CAISVEGTEAFF.

This clonotype came up many times. The rearrangement links TRBV10-3 to TRBJ2-7, with 11 bases that match TRBD1. The trim removed 6 bases at V and 4 bases at J, leaving 5 bases unmatched. The germline V gene has CDR1 ENHRY and CDR2 SYGVKD. The CDR3 totals 14 residues. Written as DNA, the CDR3 is TGTGCCATCAGGGGGACAGGGGGACATTACGAGCAGTACTTC. Translating it yields CAIRGTGGHYEQYF.

This clonotype was seen ten or more times. This rearrangement joins TRBV5-1 to TRBJ1-3; D not certain. The CDR3 spans 12 residues. Germline CDR1 SGHRS, CDR2 YFSETQ. The ends were cut back, 0 bases at V and 3 bases at J, with 1 base in the middle. The CDR3 here is CASSLDGNTIYF. The CDR3 DNA sequence: TGCGCCAGCAGCTTGGATGGAAACACCATATATTTT.

In its sample, this clonotype was seen many times. The rearrangement uses TRBV20-1 and TRBJ2-6; no definite D call. The CDR3 spans 15 residues. V lost 6 bases to trimming and J lost 0 bases, with 12 bases between them. Per germline, CDR1 DFQATT and CDR2 SNEGSKA (reference sequence). The CDR3 region has the DNA TGCAGTGCCAAAAAAATGAGCTCTGGGGCCAACGTCCTGACTTTC. It yields the protein CSAKKMSSGANVLTF.

This clonotype has ten or more counts. The chain links TRBV11-2 to TRBJ2-5; a weak D match, TRBD2 (6 bases). The CDR3 runs to 13 residues. The V end was cut by 4 bases, the J end by 3 bases, with 9 bases between. Germline V gives CDR1 SGHAT, CDR2 FQNNGV. CDR3 sequence (DNA): TGTGCCAGCAGCTGGTGGGGGGAAGAGACCCAGTACTTC. This codes for CASSWWGEETQYF.

The chain has TRBV15 and TRBJ2-5; D might be TRBD2 (5 bases). Between the trimmed V and J ends, which lost 2 bases and 4 bases, there was a span of 17 bases. Germline assignment: CDR1 LNHNV and CDR2 YYDKDF (reference sequence). The CDR3 covers 16 residues. The CDR3 coding sequence is TGTGCCACCAGCAGAAGACCACTAGTAGGACGAGAGACCCAGTACTTC. The encoded protein is CATSRRPLVGRETQYF. Full variable domain (missing parts from reference TRBV15 and TRBJ2-5): DAMVIQNPRYQVTQFGKPVTLSCSQTLNHNVMYWYQQKSSQAPKLLFHYYDKDFNNEADTPDNFQSRRPNTSFCFLDIRSPGLGDTAMYLCATSRRPLVGRETQYFGPGTRLLVL.